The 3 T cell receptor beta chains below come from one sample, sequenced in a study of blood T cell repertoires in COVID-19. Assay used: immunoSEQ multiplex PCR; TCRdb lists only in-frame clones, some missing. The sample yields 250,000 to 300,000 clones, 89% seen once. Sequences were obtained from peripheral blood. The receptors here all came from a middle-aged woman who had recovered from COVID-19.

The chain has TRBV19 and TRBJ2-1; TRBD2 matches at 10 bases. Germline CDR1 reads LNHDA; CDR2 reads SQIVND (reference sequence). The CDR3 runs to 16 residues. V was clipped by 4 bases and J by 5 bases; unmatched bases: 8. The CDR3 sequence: CASSSGLAGDHNEQFF. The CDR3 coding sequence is TGTGCCAGTAGTAGCGGGCTAGCGGGAGACCACAATGAGCAGTTCTTC. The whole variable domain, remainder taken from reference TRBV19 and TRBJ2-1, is DGGITQSPKYLFRKEGQNVTLSCEQNLNHDAMYWYRQDPGQGLRLIYYSQIVNDFQKGDIAEGYSVSREKKESFPLTVTSAQKNPTAFYLCASSSGLAGDHNEQFFGPGTRLTVL.

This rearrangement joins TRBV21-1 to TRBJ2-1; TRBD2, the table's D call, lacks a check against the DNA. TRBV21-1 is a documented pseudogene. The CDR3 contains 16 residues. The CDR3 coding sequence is TGTGCCAGCAGCAAATTCGAGGTAGCGGGAGACAATGAGCAGTTCTTC. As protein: CASSKFEVAGDNEQFF.

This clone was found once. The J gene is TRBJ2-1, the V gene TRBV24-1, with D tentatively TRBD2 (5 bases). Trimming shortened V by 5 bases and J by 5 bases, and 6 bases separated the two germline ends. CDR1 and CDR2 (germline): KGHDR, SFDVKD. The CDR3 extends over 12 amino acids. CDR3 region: CATSVGNNEQFF. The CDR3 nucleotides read TGTGCCACCAGTGTCGGGAACAATGAGCAGTTCTTC.